Listed here are 13 T cell receptor beta chains from one sample, sequenced in a study of blood T cells in healthy people across ages. The use of a sample-barcoded 5' primer and a J-beta primer mix characterized a second PCR of roughly 6 to 11 cycles. A single record per CDR3 protein comes from TCRdb applying MiXCR to the 5' RACE reads. The data contain fewer than 2,000,000 distinct CDR3 sequences, almost 35% of them singletons. The sequenced material came from blood. The receptors originated from a woman aged 30 to 39 in good health.

In this sample, this clonotype turned up a few times. The DNA for the CDR3 is TGTGCCAGCAGCCCACGGTTCCCAGCGGGAGTTTACGAGCAGTACTTC. Its protein is CASSPRFPAGVYEQYF. The gene calls are TRBV4-2 and TRBJ2-7; 8 bases align to TRBD2. From germline, CDR1 is LGHNA and CDR2 YNFKEQ. The V and J ends lost 4 bases and 4 bases, in that order; junction bases with no gene match: 12. This CDR3 has 16 amino acids.

This chain connects TRBV5-1 to TRBJ2-3; D possibly corresponds to TRBD1 (8 bases). The CDR3 length is 14 residues. CDR1 SGHRS and CDR2 YFSETQ come from the germline V gene. The V and J ends lost 7 bases and 4 bases respectively, with 16 bases between them. The CDR3 DNA reads as TGCGCCAGCGGACAGGGTGGGAGGGCAGATACGCAGTATTTT. This translates into CASGQGGRADTQYF.

This clonotype has a count of ten or more. The DNA of the CDR3 is TGTGCTAGTGGTTTGGTAGGGGAGACCCAGTACTTC. Amino acid sequence: CASGLVGETQYF. The V and J genes are TRBV12-5 and TRBJ2-5; D ambiguous. V lost 0 bases, J lost 5 bases, and 4 bases lay in between. The CDR3 length is 12 residues. Germline lookup yields CDR1 LGHNT and CDR2 FRNRAP.

The genes are TRBV2 and TRBJ2-7; 11 bases fit TRBD2. TRBJ2-5 explains the end of the DNA better; the J call may be wrong. Per germline, CDR1 SNHLY and CDR2 FYNNEI. This CDR3 contains 14 residues. The CDR3 protein is CASTAGTSGQTQYF. The CDR3 DNA sequence: TGTGCCAGCACTGCCGGGACTAGCGGACAGACCCAGTACTTC.

For this clonotype: Likely a read error: the CDR3 ends without its conserved phenylalanine or tryptophan. V and J are TRBV7-4 and TRBJ1-2; 8 positions match TRBD1. Germline CDR1 reads SGHVT; CDR2 reads SQSDAQ. The CDR3 is 14 amino acids. Trimming took 6 bases from V and 7 from J; bases not matched to a gene: 10. CDR3 coding DNA: TGTGCCAGCAGGTCGGGTCCAGGGGGCGGTGGCTACACCGGC. Its translation: CASRSGPGGGGYTG.

Only a few counts were recorded for this clonotype. The chain's CDR3 is CASSQVELANTEAFF. The CDR3 bases are TGCGCCAGCAGCCAAGTCGAGTTAGCGAACACTGAAGCTTTCTTT. The J gene is TRBJ1-1, the V gene TRBV4-1, with D uncertain. CDR3 size: 15 residues. Germline assignment: CDR1 MGHRA and CDR2 YSYEKL. The V end lost 1 base, the J end lost 1 base, and 10 bases lay between the germline ends.

V usage is TRBV18 and J usage is TRBJ1-4; D remains ambiguous. The V gene's germline CDR1 is KGHSH and CDR2 LQKENI. Trimming stripped 8 bases from V and 8 bases from J, with 15 bases between. The CDR3 loop spans 13 amino acids. CDR3 sequence: CASPGSEGEKLFF. DNA of the CDR3: TGTGCCAGCCCGGGGTCGGAAGGGGAAAAACTGTTTTTT.

This clonotype has a handful of counts. This chain joins TRBV9 and TRBJ2-7; D may match TRBD1 or TRBD2 (6 bases each). Deletions cut 4 bases from V and 4 bases from J, with 15 bases between. Germline V gives CDR1 SGDLS, CDR2 YYNGEE. The CDR3 has 14 residues. The CDR3 reads CASSSTGGFYEQYF. The CDR3 DNA is TGTGCCAGCAGCTCCACCGGGGGCTTTTACGAGCAGTACTTC.

The genes are TRBV7-6 and TRBJ2-7; no firm D call. This CDR3 region has 17 residues. CDR1 SGHVS and CDR2 FNYEAQ come from the germline V gene. V was cut by 5 bases and J by 6 bases, with 26 bases left in between. Written as DNA, the CDR3 is TGTGCCAGCAGCCGAAAAAACACCTCAAGATGGGGTAGCGAGCAGTACTTC. Its translation is CASSRKNTSRWGSEQYF.

This chain links TRBV19 with TRBJ2-1; D is possibly TRBD1 (5 bases). The CDR3 has 15 amino acids. V lost 1 base and J 2 bases, leaving 9 bases between the germline ends. CDR1 is LNHDA and CDR2 is SQIVND in the germline V gene (reference sequence). The CDR3 protein is CASSIGTTPYNEQFF. Here the CDR3 DNA reads TGTGCCAGTAGTATAGGGACAACCCCCTACAATGAGCAGTTCTTC.

V and J are TRBV10-3 and TRBJ2-7; 9 bases match TRBD2. CDR1 and CDR2 (germline): ENHRY, SYGVKD. There are 16 residues in the CDR3. The ends lost 0 bases at V and 4 bases at J; junction bases unmatched: 7. The CDR3 region has the DNA TGTGCCATCAGTGAGTCTAGCGGGGGTCGCTCGTACGAGCAGTACTTC. Its protein is CAISESSGGRSYEQYF.

This clonotype was detected a few times. This sequence joins TRBV29-1 and TRBJ2-1, with a tentative D call TRBD1 (6 bases). This CDR3 spans 14 amino acids. Germline V gives CDR1 SQVTM, CDR2 ANQGSEA. Trimming removed 8 bases from V and 9 bases from J, with 23 bases in between. DNA for the CDR3: TGCAGCCTCCGGACAGTTACGCTTGAAGGTGAGCAGTTCTTC. The encoded protein is CSLRTVTLEGEQFF.

The chain carries TRBV29-1 and TRBJ1-4; the match to TRBD1 covers 8 bases. The germline gives CDR1 SQVTM, CDR2 ANQGSEA. This CDR3 has 15 amino acids. V lost 0 bases and J lost 13; bases outside the gene matches: 13. The CDR3 bases are TGCAGCGTTGAAGATCCGGGACAGGAGATACCCGGACTGTTTTTT. This translates into CSVEDPGQEIPGLFF.